These 3 T cell receptor beta chains came from one sample sequenced in a study of blood T cell repertoires in COVID-19. Sequencing used immunoSEQ multiplex PCR; TCRdb keeps in-frame clones, though not all of them. The sample holds approximately 48,000 clones, 85% seen once. Sequencing was performed on peripheral blood. The receptors here all came from a man in his 60s with acute or convalescent COVID-19.

The chain combines TRBV7-8 with TRBJ2-7, with 9 bases aligning to TRBD1. Germline V gives CDR1 SGHVS, CDR2 FQNEAQ. V was clipped by 1 base and J by 0 bases; unmatched bases: 4. The CDR3 consists of 16 residues. The CDR3 sequence: CASSLVGTGFSYEQYF. The CDR3 DNA reads as TGTGCCAGCAGCTTAGTCGGGACAGGGTTCTCCTACGAGCAGTACTTC.

In nucleotides, the CDR3 is TGCAGCGTTGAAGGGGGACTAGCACCCAGAGTGGGTGAGCAGTTCTTC. Residues: CSVEGGLAPRVGEQFF. The gene calls are TRBV29-1 and TRBJ2-1, with TRBD2 matching 9 bases. Unmatched junction bases numbered 13, after V lost 1 base and J lost 9 bases. CDR3 length equals 16 residues. Germline CDR1 SQVTM, CDR2 ANQGSEA.

The chain employs TRBV29-1 and TRBJ1-2, with a weak D call TRBD1 (5 bases). Trimming cost V 3 bases and J 8 bases, with 13 bases left between them. CDR1 and CDR2 (germline): SQVTM, ANQGSEA. CDR3 length: 12 residues. CDR3 in DNA: TGCAGCGTTGACAGGGAACTGCGGGGCTACACCTTC. Protein product: CSVDRELRGYTF.